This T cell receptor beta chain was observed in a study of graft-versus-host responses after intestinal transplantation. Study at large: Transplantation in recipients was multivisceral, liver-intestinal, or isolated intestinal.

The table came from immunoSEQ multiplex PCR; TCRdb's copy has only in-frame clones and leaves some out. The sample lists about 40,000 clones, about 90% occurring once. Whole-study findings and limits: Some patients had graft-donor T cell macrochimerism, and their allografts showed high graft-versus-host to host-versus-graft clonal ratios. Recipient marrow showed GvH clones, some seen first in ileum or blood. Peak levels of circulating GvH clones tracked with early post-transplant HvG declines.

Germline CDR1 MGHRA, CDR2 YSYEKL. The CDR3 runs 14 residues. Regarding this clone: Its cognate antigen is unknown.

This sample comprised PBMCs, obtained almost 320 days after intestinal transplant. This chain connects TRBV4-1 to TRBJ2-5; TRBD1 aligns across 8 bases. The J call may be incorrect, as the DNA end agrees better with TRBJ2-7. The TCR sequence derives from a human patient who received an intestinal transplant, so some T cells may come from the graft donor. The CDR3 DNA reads TGCGCCAGCAGCCATGGACAGGGTGAATACGAGCAGTACTTC. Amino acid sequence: CASSHGQGEYEQYF.